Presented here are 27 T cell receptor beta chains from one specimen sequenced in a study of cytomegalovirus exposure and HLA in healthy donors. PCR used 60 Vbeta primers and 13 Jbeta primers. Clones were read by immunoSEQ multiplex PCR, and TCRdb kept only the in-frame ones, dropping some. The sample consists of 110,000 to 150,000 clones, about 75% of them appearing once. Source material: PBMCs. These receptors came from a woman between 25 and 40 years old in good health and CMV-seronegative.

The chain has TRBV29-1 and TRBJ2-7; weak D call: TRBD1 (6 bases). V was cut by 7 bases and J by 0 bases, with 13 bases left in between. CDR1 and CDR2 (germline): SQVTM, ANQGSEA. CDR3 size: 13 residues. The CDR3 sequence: CSARPGVSYEQYF. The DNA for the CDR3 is TGCAGCGCGCGACCAGGGGTCTCCTACGAGCAGTACTTC.

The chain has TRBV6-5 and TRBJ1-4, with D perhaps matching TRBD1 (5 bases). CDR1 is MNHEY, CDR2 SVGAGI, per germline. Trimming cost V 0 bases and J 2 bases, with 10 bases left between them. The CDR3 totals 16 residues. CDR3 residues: CASSYSPGSTNEKLFF. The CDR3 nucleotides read TGTGCCAGCAGTTACTCGCCAGGGTCGACTAATGAAAAACTGTTTTTT.

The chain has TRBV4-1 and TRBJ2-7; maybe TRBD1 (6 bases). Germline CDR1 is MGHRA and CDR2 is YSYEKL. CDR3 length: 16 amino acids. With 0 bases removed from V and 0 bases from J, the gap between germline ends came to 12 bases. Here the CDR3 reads CASSQEGQPPSYEQYF. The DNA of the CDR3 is TGCGCCAGCAGCCAAGAAGGACAGCCTCCCTCCTACGAGCAGTACTTC.

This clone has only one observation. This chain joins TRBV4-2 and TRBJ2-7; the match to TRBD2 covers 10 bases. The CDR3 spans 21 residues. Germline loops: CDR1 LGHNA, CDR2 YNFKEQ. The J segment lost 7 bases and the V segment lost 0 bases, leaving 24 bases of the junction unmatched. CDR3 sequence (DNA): TGTGCCAGCAGCCAAGATCCCGCGGTAGTCGTAGCGGGGGGACCCCTGAGGGAGCAGTACTTC. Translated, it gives CASSQDPAVVVAGGPLREQYF.

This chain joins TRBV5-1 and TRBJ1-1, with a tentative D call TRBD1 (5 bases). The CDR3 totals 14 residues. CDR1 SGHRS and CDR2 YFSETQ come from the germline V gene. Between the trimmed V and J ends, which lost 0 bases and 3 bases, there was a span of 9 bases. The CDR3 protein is CASSLVGGDTEAFF. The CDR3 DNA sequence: TGCGCCAGCAGCTTGGTCGGGGGGGACACTGAAGCTTTCTTT.

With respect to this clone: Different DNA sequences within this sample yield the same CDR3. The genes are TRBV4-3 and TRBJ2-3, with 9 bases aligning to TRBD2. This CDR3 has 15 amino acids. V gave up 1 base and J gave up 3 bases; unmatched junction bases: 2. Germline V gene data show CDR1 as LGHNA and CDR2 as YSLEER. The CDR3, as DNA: TGCGCCAGCAGCCAAGGTGCGGGGGGGACAGATACGCAGTATTTT. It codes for CASSQGAGGTDTQYF.

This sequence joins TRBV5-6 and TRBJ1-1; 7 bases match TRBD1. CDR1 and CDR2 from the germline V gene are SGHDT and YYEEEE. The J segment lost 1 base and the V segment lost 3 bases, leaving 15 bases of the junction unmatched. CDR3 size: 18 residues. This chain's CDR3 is CASSSSLGAGGGNTEAFF. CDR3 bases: TGTGCCAGCAGCTCCTCCCTTGGGGCAGGGGGTGGGAACACTGAAGCTTTCTTT.

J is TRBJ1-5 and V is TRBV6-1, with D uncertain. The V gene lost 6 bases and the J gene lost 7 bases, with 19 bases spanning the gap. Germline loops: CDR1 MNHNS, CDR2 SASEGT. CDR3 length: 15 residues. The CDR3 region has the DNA TGTGCCAGCAGCCGAGTAACAACCGAGGGACAGCCCCAGCATTTT. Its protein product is CASSRVTTEGQPQHF.

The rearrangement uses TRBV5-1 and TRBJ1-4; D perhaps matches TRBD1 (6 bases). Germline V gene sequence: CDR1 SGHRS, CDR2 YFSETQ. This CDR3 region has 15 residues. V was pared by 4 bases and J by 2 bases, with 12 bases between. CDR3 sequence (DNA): TGCGCCAGCAGCCTACAGGGTAACACTAATGAAAAACTGTTTTTT. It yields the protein CASSLQGNTNEKLFF.

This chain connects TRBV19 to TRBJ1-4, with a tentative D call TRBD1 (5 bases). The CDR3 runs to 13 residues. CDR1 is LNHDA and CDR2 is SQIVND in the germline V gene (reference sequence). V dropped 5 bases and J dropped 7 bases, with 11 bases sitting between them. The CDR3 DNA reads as TGTGCCAGTAGTTCCCAGGGCGGTGAAAAACTGTTTTTT. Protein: CASSSQGGEKLFF.

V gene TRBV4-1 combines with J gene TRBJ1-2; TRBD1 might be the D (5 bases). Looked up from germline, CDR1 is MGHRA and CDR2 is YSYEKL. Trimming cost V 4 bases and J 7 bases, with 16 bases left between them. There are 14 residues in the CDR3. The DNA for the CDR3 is TGCGCCAGCAGCCCATCGGACACCGGCCGTGGCTACACCTTC. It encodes CASSPSDTGRGYTF.

The CDR3 region has the DNA TGTGCCAGCAGCCTGGACTCCGAGGGTCATCAGCCCCAGCATTTT. Protein product: CASSLDSEGHQPQHF. The chain couples TRBV7-3 to TRBJ1-5; unclear D gene. Germline V gene lookup returns CDR1 SGHTA and CDR2 FQGTGA. The length of the CDR3 is 15 residues. Trimming removed 5 bases at V and 5 bases at J, with 16 bases between.

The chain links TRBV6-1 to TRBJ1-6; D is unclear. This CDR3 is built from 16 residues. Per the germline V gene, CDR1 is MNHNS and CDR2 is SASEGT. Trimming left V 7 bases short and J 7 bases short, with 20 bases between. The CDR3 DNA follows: TGTGCCAGCAATGCAGCAACTCGGGTCGCGAATTCACCCCTCCACTTT. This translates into CASNAATRVANSPLHF.

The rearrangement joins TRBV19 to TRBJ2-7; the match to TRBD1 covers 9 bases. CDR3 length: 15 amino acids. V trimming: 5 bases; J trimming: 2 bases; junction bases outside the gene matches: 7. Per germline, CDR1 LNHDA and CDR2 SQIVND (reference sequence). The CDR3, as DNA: TGTGCCAGTAGTTTTCCGGGACAGGGAACCTACGAGCAGTACTTC. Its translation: CASSFPGQGTYEQYF.

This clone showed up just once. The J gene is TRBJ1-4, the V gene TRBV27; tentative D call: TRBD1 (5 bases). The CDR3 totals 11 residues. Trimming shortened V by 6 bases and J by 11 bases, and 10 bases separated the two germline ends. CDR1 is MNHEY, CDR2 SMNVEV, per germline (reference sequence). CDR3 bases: TGTGCCAGCAGCACCGGGGGGAAACTGTTTTTT. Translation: CASSTGGKLFF.

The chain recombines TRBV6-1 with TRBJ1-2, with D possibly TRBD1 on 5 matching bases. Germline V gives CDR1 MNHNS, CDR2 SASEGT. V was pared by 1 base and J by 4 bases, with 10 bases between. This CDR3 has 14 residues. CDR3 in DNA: TGTGCCAGCAGTGAAGGGGGCAGATCCTATGGCTACACCTTC. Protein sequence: CASSEGGRSYGYTF.

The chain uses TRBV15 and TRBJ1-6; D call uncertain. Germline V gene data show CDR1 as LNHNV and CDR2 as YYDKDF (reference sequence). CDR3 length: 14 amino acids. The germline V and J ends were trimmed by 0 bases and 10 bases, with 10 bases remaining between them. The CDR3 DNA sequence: TGTGCCACCAGCAGAGATAACGGGAGATCACCCCTCCACTTT. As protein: CATSRDNGRSPLHF.

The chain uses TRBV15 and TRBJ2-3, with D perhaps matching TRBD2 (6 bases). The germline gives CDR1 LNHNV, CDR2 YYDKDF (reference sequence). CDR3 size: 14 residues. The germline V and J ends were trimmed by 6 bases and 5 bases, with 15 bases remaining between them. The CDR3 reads CATRKNRGGDTQYF. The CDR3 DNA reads TGTGCCACCAGAAAGAACCGGGGAGGAGATACGCAGTATTTT. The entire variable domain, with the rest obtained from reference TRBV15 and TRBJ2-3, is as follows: DAMVIQNPRYQVTQFGKPVTLSCSQTLNHNVMYWYQQKSSQAPKLLFHYYDKDFNNEADTPDNFQSRRPNTSFCFLDIRSPGLGDTAMYLCATRKNRGGDTQYFGPGTRLTVL.

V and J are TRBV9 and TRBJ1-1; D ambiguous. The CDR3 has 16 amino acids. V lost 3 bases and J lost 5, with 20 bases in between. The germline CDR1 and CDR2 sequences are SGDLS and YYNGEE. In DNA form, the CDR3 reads TGTGCCAGCAGCGCAGAACGTGAGGGAATGTGGACTGAAGCTTTCTTT. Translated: CASSAEREGMWTEAFF.

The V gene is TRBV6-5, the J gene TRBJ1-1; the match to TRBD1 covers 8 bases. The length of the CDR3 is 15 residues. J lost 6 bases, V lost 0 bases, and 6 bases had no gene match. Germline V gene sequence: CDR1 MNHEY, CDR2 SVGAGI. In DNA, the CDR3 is TGTGCCAGCAGTTACTCGTTCCAGGGGGCGGCTGAAGCTTTCTTT. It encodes CASSYSFQGAAEAFF.

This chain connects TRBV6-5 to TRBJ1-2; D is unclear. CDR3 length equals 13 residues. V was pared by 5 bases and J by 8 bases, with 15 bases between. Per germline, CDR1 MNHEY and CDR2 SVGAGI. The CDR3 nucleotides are TGTGCCAGCAGTATCGCGGCTCGGGAGGGCTACACCTTC. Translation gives CASSIAAREGYTF.

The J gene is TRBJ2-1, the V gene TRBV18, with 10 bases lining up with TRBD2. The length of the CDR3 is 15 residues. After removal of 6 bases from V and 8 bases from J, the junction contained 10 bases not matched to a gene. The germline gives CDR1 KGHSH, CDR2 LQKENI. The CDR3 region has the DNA TGTGCCAGCTCCCGAGCGGGGGGGCAGGGCCATGAGCAGTTCTTC. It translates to CASSRAGGQGHEQFF. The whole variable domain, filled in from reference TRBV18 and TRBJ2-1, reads NAGVMQNPRHLVRRRGQEARLRCSPMKGHSHVYWYRQLPEEGLKFMVYLQKENIIDESGMPKERFSAEFPKEGPSILRIQQVVRGDSAAYFCASSRAGGQGHEQFFGPGTRLTVL.

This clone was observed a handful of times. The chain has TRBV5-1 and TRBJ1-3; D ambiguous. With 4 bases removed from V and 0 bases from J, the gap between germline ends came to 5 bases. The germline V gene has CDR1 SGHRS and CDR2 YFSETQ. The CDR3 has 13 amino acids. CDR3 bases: TGCGCCAGCAGCAGCCCCTCTGGAAACACCATATATTTT. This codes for CASSSPSGNTIYF.

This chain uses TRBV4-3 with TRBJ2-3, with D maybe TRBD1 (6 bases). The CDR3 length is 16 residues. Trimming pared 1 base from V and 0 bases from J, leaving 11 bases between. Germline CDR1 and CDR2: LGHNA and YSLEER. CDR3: CASSQGGRLSTDTQYF. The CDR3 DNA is TGCGCCAGCAGCCAAGGGGGGCGGCTGAGCACAGATACGCAGTATTTT.

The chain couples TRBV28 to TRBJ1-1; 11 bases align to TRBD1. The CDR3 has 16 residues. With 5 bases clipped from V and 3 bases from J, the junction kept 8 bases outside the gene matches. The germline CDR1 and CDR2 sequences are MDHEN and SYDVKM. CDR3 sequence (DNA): TGTGCCAGCAGTCCCAGGGAGGACAGGGGGCACACTGAAGCTTTCTTT. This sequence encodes CASSPREDRGHTEAFF.

CDR3 residues: CASSLGTGLYQPQHF. The CDR3 DNA is TGTGCCAGCAGTCTAGGGACAGGGCTCTATCAGCCCCAGCATTTT. The chain combines TRBV28 with TRBJ1-5; 9 nucleotides agree with TRBD1. Germline V gene sequence: CDR1 MDHEN, CDR2 SYDVKM. The CDR3 has 15 amino acids. Germline trimming cut 5 bases from V and 5 bases from J; bases unmatched to any gene: 7.

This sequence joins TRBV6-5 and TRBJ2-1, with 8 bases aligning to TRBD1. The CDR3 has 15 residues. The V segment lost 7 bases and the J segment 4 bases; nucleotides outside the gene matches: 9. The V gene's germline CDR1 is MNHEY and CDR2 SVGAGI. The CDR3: CASTLRQGLYNEQFF. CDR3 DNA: TGTGCCAGCACCCTACGACAGGGGCTGTACAATGAGCAGTTCTTC.